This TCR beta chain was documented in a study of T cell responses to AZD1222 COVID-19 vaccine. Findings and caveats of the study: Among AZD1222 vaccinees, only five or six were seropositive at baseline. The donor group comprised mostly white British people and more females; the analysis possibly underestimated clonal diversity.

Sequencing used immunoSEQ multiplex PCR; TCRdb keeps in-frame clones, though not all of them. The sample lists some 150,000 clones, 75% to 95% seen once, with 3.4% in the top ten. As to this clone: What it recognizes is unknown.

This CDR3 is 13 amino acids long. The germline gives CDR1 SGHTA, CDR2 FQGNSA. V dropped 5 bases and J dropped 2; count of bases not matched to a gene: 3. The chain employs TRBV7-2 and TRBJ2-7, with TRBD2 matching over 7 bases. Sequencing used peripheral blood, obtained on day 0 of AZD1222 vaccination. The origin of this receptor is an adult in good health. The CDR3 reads CASSLSGTYEQYF. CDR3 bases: TGTGCCAGCAGCCTGAGCGGGACCTACGAGCAGTACTTC.